The 25 T cell receptor beta chains given below trace back to one sample, sequenced in a study of T cell changes during pregnancy in multiple sclerosis. Repertoires were generated with immunoSEQ multiplex PCR, while TCRdb's copy carries only in-frame clones and drops some. The table includes approximately 100,000 clones, approximately 94% detected once. Here the sequenced sample was peripheral blood, taken in the third trimester of pregnancy. The receptors here all came from a female donor with multiple sclerosis, enrolled in a pregnancy study.

This chain connects TRBV7-9 to TRBJ2-3; the D is unclear. Germline values: CDR1 SEHNR, CDR2 FQNEAQ (reference sequence). Trimming took 7 bases from V and 9 from J, leaving 11 bases between them. CDR3 length: 11 residues. As DNA, the CDR3 is TGTGCCAGCACCCCCTCCGTCACGCAGTATTTT. It codes for CASTPSVTQYF.

This chain links TRBV20-1 with TRBJ2-3; D is unclear. CDR1 and CDR2 from the germline V gene are DFQATT and SNEGSKA (reference sequence). The CDR3 covers 10 residues. Trimming left V 5 bases short and J 5 bases short, with 5 bases between. CDR3 coding DNA: TGCAGTGCTTCAGTAGATACGCAGTATTTT. Translating gives CSASVDTQYF.

This clone was recorded once. This chain joins TRBV6-5 and TRBJ1-4, with a possible D match to TRBD1 (5 bases). The CDR3 totals 14 residues. V was shortened by 6 bases and J by 8 bases, with 16 bases between the two germline ends. Germline assignment: CDR1 MNHEY and CDR2 SVGAGI. In DNA, the CDR3 is TGTGCCAGCAGCCTCGGAGGGGCGCAAGAAAAACTGTTTTTT. It yields the protein CASSLGGAQEKLFF.

The rearrangement joins TRBV19 to TRBJ2-7; weak D call: TRBD2 (6 bases). V gave up 4 bases and J gave up 4 bases, with 14 bases separating them. Germline CDR1 and CDR2: LNHDA and SQIVND (reference sequence). This CDR3 contains 14 residues. In nucleotides, the CDR3 is TGTGCCAGTAGTAACCAGGAGGGGTCGTACGAGCAGTACTTC. Residues: CASSNQEGSYEQYF.

This clone has a handful of counts. The rearrangement joins TRBV5-1 to TRBJ2-2; 8 bases agree with TRBD2. The CDR3 consists of 17 residues. Trimming at V came to 3 bases and at J to 3 bases, leaving 10 bases not matched to a gene. CDR1 and CDR2 from the germline V gene are SGHRS and YFSETQ. The CDR3 loop is CASSWGLRAGDTGELFF. DNA for the CDR3: TGCGCCAGCAGCTGGGGTCTCCGAGCGGGAGACACCGGGGAGCTGTTTTTT.

The chain joins TRBV2 to TRBJ2-1, with 7 bases that match TRBD2. Germline V lookup: CDR1 SNHLY, CDR2 FYNNEI. This CDR3 spans 14 amino acids. The ends lost 9 bases at V and 7 bases at J; junction bases unmatched: 12. The CDR3 loop reads CASTIGRAGNEQFF. DNA of the CDR3: TGTGCCAGTACCATAGGGAGGGCCGGGAATGAGCAGTTCTTC. The full variable domain, its missing parts supplied by reference TRBV2 and TRBJ2-1, is EPEVTQTPSHQVTQMGQEVILRCVPISNHLYFYWYRQILGQKVEFLVSFYNNEISEKSEIFDDQFSVERPDGSNFTLKIRSTKLEDSAMYFCASTIGRAGNEQFFGPGTRLTVL.

This clone was seen more than once but under ten times. This chain uses TRBV6-1 with TRBJ2-2; 15 nucleotides match TRBD2. This CDR3 comprises 15 residues. V trimming: 7 bases; J trimming: 7 bases; junction bases outside the gene matches: 4. CDR1 is MNHNS and CDR2 is SASEGT in the germline V gene. Here the CDR3 reads CASTGLAGGFGELFF. The CDR3 nucleotides read TGTGCCAGCACCGGACTAGCGGGAGGGTTCGGGGAGCTGTTTTTT.

The rearrangement links TRBV5-1 to TRBJ2-2, with TRBD2 identical over 7 bases. Germline trimming cut 2 bases from V and 1 base from J; bases unmatched to any gene: 5. This CDR3 has 16 residues. The germline CDR1 and CDR2 sequences are SGHRS and YFSETQ. The CDR3 sequence: CASSFLAEMNTGELFF. The CDR3 nucleotides read TGCGCCAGCAGCTTCCTAGCGGAGATGAACACCGGGGAGCTGTTTTTT.

V is TRBV2 and J is TRBJ1-2; a weak D match, TRBD1 (5 bases). The V and J ends lost 8 bases and 3 bases respectively, with 16 bases between them. The CDR3 is made up of 14 amino acids. CDR1 and CDR2 (germline): SNHLY, FYNNEI. The CDR3 DNA is TGTGCCAGCGGGGGGGGGACGTTTGACTATGGCTACACCTTC. Protein sequence: CASGGGTFDYGYTF.

The rearrangement links TRBV28 to TRBJ2-7; 9 positions match TRBD1. The germline gives CDR1 MDHEN, CDR2 SYDVKM. This CDR3 is 14 amino acids long. V trimming: 7 bases; J trimming: 3 bases; junction bases outside the gene matches: 7. The CDR3 nucleotides are TGTGCCAGCACCCCGGGACAGGGAATCTACGAGCAGTACTTC. Residues: CASTPGQGIYEQYF.

This rearrangement joins TRBV28 to TRBJ2-7, with unresolved D. Trimming left V 2 bases short and J 4 bases short, with 6 bases between. The V gene's germline CDR1 is MDHEN and CDR2 SYDVKM. The CDR3 is 12 amino acids. The CDR3 DNA reads TGTGCCAGCAGTTTAAAGCGATACGAGCAGTACTTC. As protein: CASSLKRYEQYF.

The J gene is TRBJ2-7, the V gene TRBV28; 9 bases map to TRBD1. The CDR3 has 19 amino acids. The V segment lost 6 bases and the J segment 7 bases; nucleotides outside the gene matches: 25. Germline lookup yields CDR1 MDHEN and CDR2 SYDVKM. The CDR3 loop reads CASSALSPGTGPFGAEQYF. The CDR3 DNA reads TGTGCCAGCAGCGCGTTATCTCCCGGGACAGGGCCCTTCGGGGCGGAGCAGTACTTC.

The chain is built from TRBV5-4 and TRBJ1-1; D is perhaps TRBD1 (6 bases). The germline V and J ends were trimmed by 0 bases and 4 bases, with 16 bases remaining between them. The CDR3 length is 16 residues. The germline gives CDR1 SGHNT, CDR2 YYREEE (reference sequence). The DNA for the CDR3 is TGTGCCAGCAGCTTGGGGGGCAGGGGTTGGAGCACTGAAGCTTTCTTT. Protein sequence: CASSLGGRGWSTEAFF.

Note on this clone: At one boundary the junction diverges from the germline segment, which might be a read error. The CDR3: CASSLDGTLDEQFF. Written as DNA, the CDR3 is TGTGCTAGCAGCTTAGACGGGACTTTGGATGAGCAGTTCTTC. The rearrangement uses TRBV7-7 and TRBJ2-1, with D maybe TRBD2 (6 bases). Germline CDR1 SSHAT, CDR2 FNYEAQ (reference sequence). This CDR3 is built from 14 residues.

This sequence joins TRBV11-2 and TRBJ1-2, with unresolved D. CDR1 and CDR2 from the germline V gene are SGHAT and FQNNGV. The CDR3 is 18 residues long. Trimming pared 1 base from V and 1 base from J, leaving 19 bases between. CDR3 DNA: TGTGCCAGCAGCTTAGGACCCTTTGGGAGAGATATTAACTATGGCTACACCTTC. It codes for CASSLGPFGRDINYGYTF.

The J gene is TRBJ2-5, the V gene TRBV29-1, with D hard to call. Germline CDR1 reads SQVTM; CDR2 reads ANQGSEA. V lost 2 bases to trimming and J lost 5 bases, with 12 bases between them. There are 13 residues in the CDR3. CDR3 DNA sequence: TGCAGCGTTGAAAGAAGATTAGTGGAGACCCAGTACTTC. Translation: CSVERRLVETQYF.

The CDR3 spells CASSIAGRGTGELFF. CDR3 bases: TGTGCCAGTAGTATAGCAGGGCGAGGTACCGGGGAGCTGTTTTTT. This chain links TRBV19 with TRBJ2-2, with D possibly matching TRBD1 (5 bases). V lost 1 base and J lost 5, with 11 bases in between. The CDR3 length is 15 residues. CDR1 and CDR2 (germline): LNHDA, SQIVND (reference sequence).

The rearrangement uses TRBV27 and TRBJ2-5; 12 bases fit TRBD2. With V trimmed by 4 bases and J by 6 bases, 3 bases remained unmatched. The CDR3 contains 14 residues. CDR1 is MNHEY and CDR2 is SMNVEV in the germline V gene (reference sequence). DNA of the CDR3: TGTGCCAGCAGTTACGGACTAGCGGGGCAGACCCAGTACTTC. It specifies CASSYGLAGQTQYF.

The V gene is TRBV27, the J gene TRBJ2-3; D possibly corresponds to TRBD2 (6 bases). The CDR3 is 14 amino acids. CDR1 and CDR2 from the germline V gene are MNHEY and SMNVEV (reference sequence). Trimming stripped 6 bases from V and 14 bases from J, with 24 bases between. The CDR3: CASSFSGGAGKGYF. In DNA, the CDR3 is TGTGCCAGCAGCTTCTCAGGAGGGGCGGGAAAAGGGTATTTT.

The V gene is TRBV10-3, the J gene TRBJ2-1; TRBD2 matches 7 bases. V gave up 3 bases and J gave up 0 bases; unmatched junction bases: 5. Germline CDR1 ENHRY, CDR2 SYGVKD. CDR3 length equals 16 residues. This chain's CDR3 is CAISDLRGSSYNEQFF. In DNA, the CDR3 is TGTGCCATCAGTGATTTGCGGGGGAGCTCCTACAATGAGCAGTTCTTC.

The J gene is TRBJ2-7, the V gene TRBV19; TRBD1 matches at 9 bases. This CDR3 has 14 amino acids. CDR1 is LNHDA and CDR2 is SQIVND in the germline V gene (reference sequence). The J segment lost 3 bases and the V segment lost 5 bases, leaving 5 bases of the junction unmatched. The CDR3 is CASSSGTGYYEQYF. For the CDR3, the DNA is TGTGCCAGTAGTTCCGGGACAGGGTACTACGAGCAGTACTTC.

J is TRBJ2-1 and V is TRBV5-1; 7 bases match TRBD1. Germline CDR1 and CDR2: SGHRS and YFSETQ. The CDR3 loop spans 15 amino acids. V dropped 0 bases and J dropped 3; count of bases not matched to a gene: 3. CDR3 amino acids: CASSLEQGVYNEQFF. The CDR3 DNA sequence: TGCGCCAGCAGCTTGGAGCAGGGGGTCTACAATGAGCAGTTCTTC.

V is TRBV9 and J is TRBJ1-1; 9 bases align to TRBD1. V shed 4 bases and J 4 bases; nucleotides not matched to a gene: 11. The CDR3 length is 16 residues. Germline V lookup: CDR1 SGDLS, CDR2 YYNGEE. CDR3 sequence reads: CASSSRSGQGGTEAFF. In DNA form, the CDR3 reads TGTGCCAGCAGCTCCCGATCGGGACAGGGCGGCACTGAAGCTTTCTTT.

The chain carries TRBV6-4 and TRBJ2-1; TRBD2 matches 12 bases. The CDR3 length is 15 residues. V lost 5 bases to trimming and J lost 8 bases; unmatched junction nucleotides: 7. Germline V lookup: CDR1 MRHNA, CDR2 SNTAGT. Written as DNA, the CDR3 is TGTGCCAGCAGTCCAACTAGCGGGGGGCGGGATGAGCAGTTCTTC. Residues: CASSPTSGGRDEQFF.

This chain connects TRBV7-3 to TRBJ2-2; 10 bases agree with TRBD2. CDR1 and CDR2 (germline): SGHTA, FQGTGA. This CDR3 comprises 14 residues. The V and J ends lost 7 bases and 5 bases, in that order; junction bases with no gene match: 4. CDR3 region: CASTSLAGTGELFF. The DNA of the CDR3 is TGTGCCAGCACATCACTAGCGGGAACCGGGGAGCTGTTTTTT.